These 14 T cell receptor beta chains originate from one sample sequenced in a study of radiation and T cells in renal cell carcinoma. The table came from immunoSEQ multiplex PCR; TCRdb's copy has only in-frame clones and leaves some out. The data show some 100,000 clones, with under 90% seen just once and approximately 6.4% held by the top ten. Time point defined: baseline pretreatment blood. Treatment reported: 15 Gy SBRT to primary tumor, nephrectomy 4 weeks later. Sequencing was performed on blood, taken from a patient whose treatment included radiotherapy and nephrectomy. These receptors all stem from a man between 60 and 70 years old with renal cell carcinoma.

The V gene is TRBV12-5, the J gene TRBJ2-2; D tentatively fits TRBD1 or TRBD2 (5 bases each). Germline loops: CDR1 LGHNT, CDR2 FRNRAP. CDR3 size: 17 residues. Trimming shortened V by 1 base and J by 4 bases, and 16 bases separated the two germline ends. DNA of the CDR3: TGTGCTAGTGGTTTGGCCCGGGGCCGTCTTGGCACCGGGGAGCTGTTTTTT. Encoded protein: CASGLARGRLGTGELFF.

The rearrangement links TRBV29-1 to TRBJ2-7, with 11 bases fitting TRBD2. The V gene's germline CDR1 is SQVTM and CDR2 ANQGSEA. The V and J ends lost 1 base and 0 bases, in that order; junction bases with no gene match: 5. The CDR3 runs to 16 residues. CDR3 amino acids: CSVEGSGRASSYEQYF. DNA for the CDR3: TGCAGCGTTGAAGGTAGCGGGAGGGCAAGCTCCTACGAGCAGTACTTC.

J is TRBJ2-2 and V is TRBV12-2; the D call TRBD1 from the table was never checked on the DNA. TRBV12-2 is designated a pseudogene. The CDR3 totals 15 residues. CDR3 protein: CASRSYKGHAEELFF. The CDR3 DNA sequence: TGTGCAAGTCGGTCGTATAAGGGACACGCCGAGGAGCTGTTTTTT.

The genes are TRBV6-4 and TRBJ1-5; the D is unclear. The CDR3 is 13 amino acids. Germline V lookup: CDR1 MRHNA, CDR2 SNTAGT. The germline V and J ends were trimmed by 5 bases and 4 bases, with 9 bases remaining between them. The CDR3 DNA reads TGTGCCAGCAGTCTTGACCGGAATCAGCCCCAGCATTTT. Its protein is CASSLDRNQPQHF.

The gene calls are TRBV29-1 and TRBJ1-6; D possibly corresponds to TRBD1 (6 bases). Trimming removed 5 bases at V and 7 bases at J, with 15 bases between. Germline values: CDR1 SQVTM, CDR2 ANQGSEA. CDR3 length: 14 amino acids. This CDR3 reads CSVRVGARNSPLHF. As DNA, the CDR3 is TGCAGCGTTCGGGTGGGGGCCAGGAATTCACCCCTCCACTTT.

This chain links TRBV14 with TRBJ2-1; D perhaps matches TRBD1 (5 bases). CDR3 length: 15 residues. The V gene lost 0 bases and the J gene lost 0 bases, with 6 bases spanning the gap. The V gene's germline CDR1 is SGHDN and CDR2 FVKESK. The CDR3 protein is CASSQDQGSYNEQFF. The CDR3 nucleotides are TGTGCCAGCAGCCAAGATCAGGGCTCCTACAATGAGCAGTTCTTC.

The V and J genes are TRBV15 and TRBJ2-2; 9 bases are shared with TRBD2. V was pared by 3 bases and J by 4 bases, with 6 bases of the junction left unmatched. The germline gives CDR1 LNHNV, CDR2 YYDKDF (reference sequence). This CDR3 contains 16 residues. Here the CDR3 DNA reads TGTGCCACCAGCAGTCGACTAGCGGCTAGCACCGGGGAGCTGTTTTTT. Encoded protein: CATSSRLAASTGELFF.

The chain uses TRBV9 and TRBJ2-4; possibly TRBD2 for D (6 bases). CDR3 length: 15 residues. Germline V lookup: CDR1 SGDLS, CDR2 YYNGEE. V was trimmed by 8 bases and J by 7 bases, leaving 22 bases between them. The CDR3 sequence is CARTPAGQYGNIQYF. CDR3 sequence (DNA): TGTGCCAGGACCCCGGCGGGGCAGTATGGGAACATTCAGTACTTC.

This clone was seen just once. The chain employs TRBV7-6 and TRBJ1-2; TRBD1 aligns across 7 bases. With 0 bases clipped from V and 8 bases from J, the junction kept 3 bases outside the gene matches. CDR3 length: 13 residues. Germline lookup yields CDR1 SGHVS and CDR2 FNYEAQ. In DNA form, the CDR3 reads TGTGCCAGCAGCTTAGCACAGGGGCAAGGCTACACCTTC. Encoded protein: CASSLAQGQGYTF.

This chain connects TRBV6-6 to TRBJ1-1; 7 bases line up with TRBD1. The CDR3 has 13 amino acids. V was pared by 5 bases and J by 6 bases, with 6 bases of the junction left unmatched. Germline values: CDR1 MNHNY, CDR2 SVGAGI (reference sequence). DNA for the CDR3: TGTGCCAGCAGTCTCCGGGACAGCTCTGAAGCTTTCTTT. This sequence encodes CASSLRDSSEAFF.

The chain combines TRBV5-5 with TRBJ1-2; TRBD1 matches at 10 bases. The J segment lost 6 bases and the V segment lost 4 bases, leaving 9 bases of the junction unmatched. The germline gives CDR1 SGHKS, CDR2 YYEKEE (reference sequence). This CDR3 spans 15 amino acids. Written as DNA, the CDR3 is TGTGCCAGCAGCCGACCGGGACAGGGGACGGATGGCTACACCTTC. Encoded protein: CASSRPGQGTDGYTF. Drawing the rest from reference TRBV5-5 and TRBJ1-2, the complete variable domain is DAGVTQSPTHLIKTRGQQVTLRCSPISGHKSVSWYQQVLGQGPQFIFQYYEKEERGRGNFPDRFSARQFPNYSSELNVNALLLGDSALYLCASSRPGQGTDGYTFGSGTRLTVV.

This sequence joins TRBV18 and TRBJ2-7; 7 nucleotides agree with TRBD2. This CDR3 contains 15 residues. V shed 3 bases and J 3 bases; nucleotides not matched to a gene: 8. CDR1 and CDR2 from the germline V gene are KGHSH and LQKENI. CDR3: CASSPGGVRVYEQYF. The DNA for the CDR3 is TGTGCCAGCTCACCGGGGGGGGTACGTGTCTACGAGCAGTACTTC.

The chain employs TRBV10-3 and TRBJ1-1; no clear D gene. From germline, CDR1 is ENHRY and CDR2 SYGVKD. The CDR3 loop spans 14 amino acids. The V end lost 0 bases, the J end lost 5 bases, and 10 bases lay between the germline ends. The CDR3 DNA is TGTGCCATCAGTGAGTCGGGCGGGAGGACTGAAGCTTTCTTT. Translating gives CAISESGGRTEAFF.

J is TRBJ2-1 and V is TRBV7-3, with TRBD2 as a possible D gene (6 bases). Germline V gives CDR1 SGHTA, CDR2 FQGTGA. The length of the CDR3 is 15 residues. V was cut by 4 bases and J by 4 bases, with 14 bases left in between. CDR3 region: CASSSGGLTYNEQFF. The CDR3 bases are TGTGCCAGCAGCTCCGGAGGGCTCACGTACAATGAGCAGTTCTTC.